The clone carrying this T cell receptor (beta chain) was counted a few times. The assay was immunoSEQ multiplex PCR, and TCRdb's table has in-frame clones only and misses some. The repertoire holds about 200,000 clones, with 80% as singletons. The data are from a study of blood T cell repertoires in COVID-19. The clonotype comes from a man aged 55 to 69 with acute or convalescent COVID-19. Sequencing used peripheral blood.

The CDR3 region has the DNA TGTGCCTGGGAGTCCGGACAGGGCACTGAAGCTTTCTTT. Encoded protein: CAWESGQGTEAFF. This chain joins TRBV30 and TRBJ1-1, with 8 nucleotides matching TRBD1. CDR1 GTSNPN and CDR2 SVGIG come from the germline V gene (reference sequence). The CDR3 contains 13 residues. V dropped 5 bases and J dropped 4; count of bases not matched to a gene: 6.